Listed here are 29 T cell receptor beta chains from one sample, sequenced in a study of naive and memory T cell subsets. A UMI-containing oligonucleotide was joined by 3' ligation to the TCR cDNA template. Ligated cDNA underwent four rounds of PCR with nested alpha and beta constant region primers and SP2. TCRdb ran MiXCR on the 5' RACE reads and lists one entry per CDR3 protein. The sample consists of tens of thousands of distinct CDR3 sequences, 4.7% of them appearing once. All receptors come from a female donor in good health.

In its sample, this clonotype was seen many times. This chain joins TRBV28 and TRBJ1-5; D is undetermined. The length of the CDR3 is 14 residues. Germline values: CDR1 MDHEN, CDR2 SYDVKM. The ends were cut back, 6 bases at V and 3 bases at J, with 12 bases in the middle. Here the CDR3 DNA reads TGTGCCAGCAGATCTCGGGTCATCAATCAGCCCCAGCATTTT. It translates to CASRSRVINQPQHF.

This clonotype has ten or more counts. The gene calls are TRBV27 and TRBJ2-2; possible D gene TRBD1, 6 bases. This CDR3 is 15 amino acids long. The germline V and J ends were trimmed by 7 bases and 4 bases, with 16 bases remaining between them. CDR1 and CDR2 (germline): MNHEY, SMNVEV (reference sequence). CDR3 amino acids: CASTHRSRGTGELFF. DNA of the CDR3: TGTGCCAGCACCCACAGGAGCAGGGGCACCGGGGAGCTGTTTTTT.

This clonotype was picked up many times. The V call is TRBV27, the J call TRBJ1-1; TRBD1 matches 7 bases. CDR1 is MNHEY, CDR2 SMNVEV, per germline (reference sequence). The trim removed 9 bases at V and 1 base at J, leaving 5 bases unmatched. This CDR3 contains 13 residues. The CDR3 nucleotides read TGTGCCAGTAAAACAGGGGCGAACACTGAAGCTTTCTTT. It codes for CASKTGANTEAFF.

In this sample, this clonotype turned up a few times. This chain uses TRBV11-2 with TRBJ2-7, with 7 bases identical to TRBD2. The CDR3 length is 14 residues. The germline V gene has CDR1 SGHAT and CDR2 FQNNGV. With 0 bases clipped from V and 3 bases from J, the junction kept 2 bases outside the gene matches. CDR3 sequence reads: CASSLDGRLYEQYF. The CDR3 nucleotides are TGTGCCAGCAGCTTAGACGGGAGGCTCTACGAGCAGTACTTC.

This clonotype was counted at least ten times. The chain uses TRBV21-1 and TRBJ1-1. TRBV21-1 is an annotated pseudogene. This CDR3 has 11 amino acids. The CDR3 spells CARGGVTEAFF. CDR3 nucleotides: TGTGCGAGGGGAGGAGTAACTGAAGCTTTCTTT.

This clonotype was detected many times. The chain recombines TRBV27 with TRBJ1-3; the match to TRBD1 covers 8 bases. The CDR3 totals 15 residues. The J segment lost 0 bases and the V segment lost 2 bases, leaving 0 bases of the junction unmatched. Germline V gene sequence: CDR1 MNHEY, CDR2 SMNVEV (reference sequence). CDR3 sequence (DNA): TGTGCCAGCAGTTTAGGGACAGGCTCTGGAAACACCATATATTTT. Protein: CASSLGTGSGNTIYF.

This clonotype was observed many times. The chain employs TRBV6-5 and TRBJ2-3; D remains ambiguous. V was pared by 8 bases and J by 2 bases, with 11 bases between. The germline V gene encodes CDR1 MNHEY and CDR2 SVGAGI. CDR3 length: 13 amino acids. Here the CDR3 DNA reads TGTGCCAGCTTGGCGAGATTCACAGATACGCAGTATTTT. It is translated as CASLARFTDTQYF.

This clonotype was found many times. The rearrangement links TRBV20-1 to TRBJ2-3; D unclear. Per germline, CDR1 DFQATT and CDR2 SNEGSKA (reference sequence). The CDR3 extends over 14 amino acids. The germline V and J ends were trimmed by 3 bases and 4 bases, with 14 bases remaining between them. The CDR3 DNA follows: TGCAGTGCTAGGGCGGCCAAACTACCAGATACGCAGTATTTT. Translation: CSARAAKLPDTQYF.

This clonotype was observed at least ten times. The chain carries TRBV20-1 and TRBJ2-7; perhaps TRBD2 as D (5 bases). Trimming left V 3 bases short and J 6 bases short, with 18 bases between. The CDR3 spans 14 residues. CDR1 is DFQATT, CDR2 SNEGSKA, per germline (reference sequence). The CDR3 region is CSASGRDMVSEQYF. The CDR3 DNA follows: TGCAGTGCTAGTGGACGGGATATGGTCAGCGAGCAGTACTTC.

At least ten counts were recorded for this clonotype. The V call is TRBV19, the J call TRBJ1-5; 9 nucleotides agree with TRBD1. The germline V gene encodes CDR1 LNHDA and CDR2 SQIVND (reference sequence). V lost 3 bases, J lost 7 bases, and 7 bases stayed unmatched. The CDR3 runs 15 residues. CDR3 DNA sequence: TGTGCCAGTAGTATCAGGACAGGGGCCAAACAGCCCCAGCATTTT. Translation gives CASSIRTGAKQPQHF.

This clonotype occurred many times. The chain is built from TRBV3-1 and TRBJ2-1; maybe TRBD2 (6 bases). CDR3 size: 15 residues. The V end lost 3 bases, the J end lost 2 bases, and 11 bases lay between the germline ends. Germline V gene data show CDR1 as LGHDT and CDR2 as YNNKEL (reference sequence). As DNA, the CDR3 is TGTGCCAGCAGCCAGACGGGACTCCCCTACAATGAGCAGTTCTTC. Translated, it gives CASSQTGLPYNEQFF.

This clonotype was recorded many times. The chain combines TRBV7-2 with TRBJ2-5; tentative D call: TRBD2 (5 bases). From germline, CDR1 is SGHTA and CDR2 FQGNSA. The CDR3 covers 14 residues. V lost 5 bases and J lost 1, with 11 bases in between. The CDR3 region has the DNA TGTGCCAGCAGCCCCGGCCGGGGCCAAGAGACCCAGTACTTC. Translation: CASSPGRGQETQYF.

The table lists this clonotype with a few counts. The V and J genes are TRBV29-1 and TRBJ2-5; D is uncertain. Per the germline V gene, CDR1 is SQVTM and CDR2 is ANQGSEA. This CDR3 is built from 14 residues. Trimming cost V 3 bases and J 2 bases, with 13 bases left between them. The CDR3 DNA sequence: TGCAGCGTTGATAACATAGCAGTACAAGAGACCCAGTACTTC. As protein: CSVDNIAVQETQYF.

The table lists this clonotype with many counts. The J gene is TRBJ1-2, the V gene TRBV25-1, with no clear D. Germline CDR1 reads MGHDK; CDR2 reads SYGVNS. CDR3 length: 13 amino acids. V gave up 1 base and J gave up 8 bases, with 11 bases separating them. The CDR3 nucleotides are TGTGCCAGCAGTGAATTAATCGGTCACGGCTACACCTTC. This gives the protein CASSELIGHGYTF.

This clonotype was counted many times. The CDR3 coding sequence is TGTGCCAGCAGACCTCCGGGGGAGGGGAGCACTGAAGCTTTCTTT. Encoded protein: CASRPPGEGSTEAFF. J is TRBJ1-1 and V is TRBV6-6; D is possibly TRBD1 (5 bases). Germline-derived CDR1 and CDR2 are MNHNY and SVGAGI (reference sequence). Trimming pared 6 bases from V and 4 bases from J, leaving 18 bases between. CDR3 length: 15 residues.

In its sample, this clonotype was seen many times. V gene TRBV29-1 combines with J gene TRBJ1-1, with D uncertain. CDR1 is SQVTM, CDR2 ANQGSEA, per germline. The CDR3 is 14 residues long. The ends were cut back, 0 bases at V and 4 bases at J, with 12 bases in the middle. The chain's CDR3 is CSVEEGGVGTEAFF. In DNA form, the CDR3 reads TGCAGCGTTGAAGAAGGCGGGGTCGGCACTGAAGCTTTCTTT.

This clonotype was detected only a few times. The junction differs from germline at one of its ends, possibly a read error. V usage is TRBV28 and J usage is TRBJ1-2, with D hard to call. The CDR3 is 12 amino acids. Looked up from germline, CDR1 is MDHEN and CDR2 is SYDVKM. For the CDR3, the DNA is TGTGCCAGCAGCCGAAACCTTTATGGCGACACCTTC. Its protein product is CASSRNLYGDTF.

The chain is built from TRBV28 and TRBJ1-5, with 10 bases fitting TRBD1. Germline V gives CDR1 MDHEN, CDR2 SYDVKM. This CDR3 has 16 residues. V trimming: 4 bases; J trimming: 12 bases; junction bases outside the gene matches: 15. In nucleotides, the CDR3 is TGTGCCAGCAGTTCAGTTCGGGACAGGGGCTGTGTTATCCAGCATTTT. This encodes CASSSVRDRGCVIQHF.

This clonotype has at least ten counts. The CDR3 spells CASSVNPSRRVNTEAFF. The DNA of the CDR3 is TGTGCCAGCAGCGTGAACCCTTCCCGAAGGGTTAACACTGAAGCTTTCTTT. The V gene is TRBV5-5, the J gene TRBJ1-1; D is unclear. Trimming stripped 4 bases from V and 2 bases from J, with 21 bases between. Germline V CDR1 and CDR2: SGHKS, YYEKEE (reference sequence). The CDR3 is 17 residues long.

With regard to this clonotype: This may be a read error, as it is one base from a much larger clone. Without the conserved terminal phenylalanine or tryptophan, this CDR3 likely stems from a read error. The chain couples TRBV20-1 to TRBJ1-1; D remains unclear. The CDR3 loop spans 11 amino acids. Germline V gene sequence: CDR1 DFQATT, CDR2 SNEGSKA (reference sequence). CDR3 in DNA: TGCGCCGTGACCGGGAACACTGAAGCTTTCTCT. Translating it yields CAVTGNTEAFS.

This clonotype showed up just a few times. CDR3 sequence: CASTGLAGGPVIGDTQYF. For the CDR3, the DNA is TGTGCCAGCACCGGACTAGCGGGAGGGCCTGTTATCGGAGATACGCAGTATTTT. The chain is built from TRBV7-9 and TRBJ2-3, with 15 bases lining up with TRBD2. Germline V gene lookup returns CDR1 SEHNR and CDR2 FQNEAQ (reference sequence). After removal of 7 bases from V and 5 bases from J, the junction contained 13 bases not matched to a gene. The CDR3 is made up of 18 amino acids. Variable domain in full (rest from reference TRBV7-9 and TRBJ2-3): DTGVSQNPRHKITKRGQNVTFRCDPISEHNRLYWYRQTLGQGPEFLTYFQNEAQLEKSRLLSDRFSAERPKGSFSTLEIQRTEQGDSAMYLCASTGLAGGPVIGDTQYFGPGTRLTVL.

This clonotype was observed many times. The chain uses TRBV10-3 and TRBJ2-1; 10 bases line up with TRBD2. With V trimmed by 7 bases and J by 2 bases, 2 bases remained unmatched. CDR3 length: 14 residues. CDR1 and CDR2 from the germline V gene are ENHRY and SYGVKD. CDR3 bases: TGTGCCATCAAAGCGGGAGGGCCCTACAATGAGCAGTTCTTC. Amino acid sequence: CAIKAGGPYNEQFF.

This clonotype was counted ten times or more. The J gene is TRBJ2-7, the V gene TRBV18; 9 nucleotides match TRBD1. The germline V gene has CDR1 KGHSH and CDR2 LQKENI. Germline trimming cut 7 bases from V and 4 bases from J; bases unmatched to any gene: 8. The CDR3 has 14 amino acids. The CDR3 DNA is TGTGCCAGCTATGCGGGACAGGGCTCTTACGAGCAGTACTTC. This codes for CASYAGQGSYEQYF.

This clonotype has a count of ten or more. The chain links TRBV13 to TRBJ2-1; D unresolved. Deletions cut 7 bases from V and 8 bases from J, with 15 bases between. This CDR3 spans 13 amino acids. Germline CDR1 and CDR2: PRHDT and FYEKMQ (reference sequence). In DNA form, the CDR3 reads TGTGCCAGCACAGAGCCAATCCTGGATGAGCAGTTCTTC. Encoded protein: CASTEPILDEQFF.

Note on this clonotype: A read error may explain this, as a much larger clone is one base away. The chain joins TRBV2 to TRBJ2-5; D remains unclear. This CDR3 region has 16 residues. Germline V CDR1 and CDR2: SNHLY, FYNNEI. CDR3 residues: CASCERAALYQETQYF. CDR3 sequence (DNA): TGTGCCAGCTGTGAAAGGGCAGCACTTTACCAAGAGACCCAGTACTTC. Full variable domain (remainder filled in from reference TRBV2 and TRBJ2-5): EPEVTQTPSHQVTQMGQEVILRCVPISNHLYFYWYRQILGQKVEFLVSFYNNEISEKSEIFDDQFSVERPDGSNFTLKIRSTKLEDSAMYFCASCERAALYQETQYFGPGTRLLVL.

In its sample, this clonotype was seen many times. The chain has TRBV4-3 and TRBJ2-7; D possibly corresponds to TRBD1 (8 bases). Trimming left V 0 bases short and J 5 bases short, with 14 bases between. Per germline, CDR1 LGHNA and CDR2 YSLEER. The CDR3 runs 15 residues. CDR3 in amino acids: CASSQDHRGGDEQYF. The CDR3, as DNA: TGCGCCAGCAGCCAAGATCACAGGGGGGGGGACGAGCAGTACTTC.

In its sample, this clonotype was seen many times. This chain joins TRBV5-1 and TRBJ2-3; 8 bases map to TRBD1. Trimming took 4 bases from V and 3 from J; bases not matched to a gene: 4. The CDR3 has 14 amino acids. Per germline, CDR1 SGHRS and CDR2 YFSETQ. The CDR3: CASSIGQGTDTQYF. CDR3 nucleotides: TGCGCCAGCAGCATCGGACAGGGTACAGATACGCAGTATTTT.

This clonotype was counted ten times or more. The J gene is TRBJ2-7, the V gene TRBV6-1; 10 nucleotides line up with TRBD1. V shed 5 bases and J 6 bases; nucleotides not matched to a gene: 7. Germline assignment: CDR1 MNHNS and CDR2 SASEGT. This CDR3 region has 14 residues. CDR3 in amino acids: CASSTGTGDREQYF. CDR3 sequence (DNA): TGTGCCAGCAGTACCGGGACAGGGGATCGCGAGCAGTACTTC.

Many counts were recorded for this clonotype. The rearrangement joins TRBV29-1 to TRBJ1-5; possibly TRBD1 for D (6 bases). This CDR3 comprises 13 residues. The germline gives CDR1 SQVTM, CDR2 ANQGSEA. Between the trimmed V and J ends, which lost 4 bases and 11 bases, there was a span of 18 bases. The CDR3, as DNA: TGCAGCGTTGGAGGGGGGAATTTCGGGTCCCAGCATTTT. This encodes CSVGGGNFGSQHF.